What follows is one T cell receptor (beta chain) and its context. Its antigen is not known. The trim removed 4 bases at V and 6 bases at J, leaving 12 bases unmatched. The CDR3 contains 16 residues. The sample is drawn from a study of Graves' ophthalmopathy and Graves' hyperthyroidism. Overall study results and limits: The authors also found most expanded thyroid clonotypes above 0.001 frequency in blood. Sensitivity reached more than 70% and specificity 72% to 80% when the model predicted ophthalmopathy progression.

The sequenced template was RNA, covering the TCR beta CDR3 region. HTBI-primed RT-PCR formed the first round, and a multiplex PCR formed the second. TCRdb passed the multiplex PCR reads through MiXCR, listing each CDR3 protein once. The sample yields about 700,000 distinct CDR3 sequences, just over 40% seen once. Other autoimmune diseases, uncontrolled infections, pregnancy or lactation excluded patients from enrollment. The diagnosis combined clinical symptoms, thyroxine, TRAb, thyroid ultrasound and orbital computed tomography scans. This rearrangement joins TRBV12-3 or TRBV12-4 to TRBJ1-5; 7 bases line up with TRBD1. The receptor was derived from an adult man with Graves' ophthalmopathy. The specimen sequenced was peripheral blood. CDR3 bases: TGTGCCAGCAGTTCCGGGGGGACAGCCCCTCGTCAGCCCCAGCATTTT. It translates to CASSSGGTAPRQPQHF.